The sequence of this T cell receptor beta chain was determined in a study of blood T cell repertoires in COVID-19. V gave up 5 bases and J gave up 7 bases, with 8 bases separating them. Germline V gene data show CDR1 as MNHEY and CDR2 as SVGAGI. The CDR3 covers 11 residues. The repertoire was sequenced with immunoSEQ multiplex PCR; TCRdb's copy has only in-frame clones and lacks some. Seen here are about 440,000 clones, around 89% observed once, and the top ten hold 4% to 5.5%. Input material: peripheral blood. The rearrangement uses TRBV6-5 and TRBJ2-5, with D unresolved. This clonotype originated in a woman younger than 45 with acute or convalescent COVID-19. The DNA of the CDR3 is TGTGCCAGCAGTACCGGTGCGACCCAGTACTTC. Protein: CASSTGATQYF.